One sample yielded the 8 T cell receptor beta chains listed below, sequenced in a study of breast tumors, draining lymph nodes, adjacent tissues. TCRdb reprocessed the multiplex PCR reads via MiXCR and lists one record per CDR3 protein. There are around 19,000 distinct CDR3 sequences in the sample; approximately 33% occur only once, and over 8.5% lies in the top ten. Input material: breast tumor tissue. The source is a female donor with breast cancer. Some clones in this sample may be carry-over from other donors' samples.

By share of the sample, this clonotype is medium-sized. The chain carries TRBV6-2 or TRBV6-3 and TRBJ1-2; D is uncertain. V shed 4 bases and J shed 4 bases, with 10 bases lying between them. The CDR3 contains 13 residues. CDR1 and CDR2 from the germline V gene are MNHEY and SVGEGT. This CDR3 reads CASSLTEIYGYTF. CDR3 nucleotides: TGTGCCAGCAGTTTGACGGAGATCTATGGCTACACCTTC.

The chain couples TRBV20-1 to TRBJ1-1; the D is unclear. Trimming removed 1 base from V and 1 base from J, with 7 bases in between. In germline, CDR1 is DFQATT, CDR2 SNEGSKA (reference sequence). This CDR3 has 13 residues. The CDR3 bases are TGCAGTGCTAGAGCCCCCGGGAACACTGAAGCTTTCTTT. Its protein is CSARAPGNTEAFF.

The table lists this clonotype with many counts. The CDR3 region has the DNA TGTGCCAGCAGCCCGCCCCGCGGGGCGTACCAAGAGACCCAGTACTTC. Protein: CASSPPRGAYQETQYF. The V gene is TRBV11-3, the J gene TRBJ2-5, with D perhaps matching TRBD2 (6 bases). Trimming removed 5 bases at V and 0 bases at J, with 16 bases between. This CDR3 region has 16 residues. Germline values: CDR1 SGHNT, CDR2 YENEEA.

For this clonotype: Relative to the germline gene, one junction end is altered; a read error may explain this. The chain is built from TRBV5-5 and TRBJ2-5, with 7 bases identical to TRBD2. CDR1 and CDR2 from the germline V gene are SGHKS and YYEKEE (reference sequence). There are 15 residues in the CDR3. CDR3 sequence: CASNLADGGQETQYF. CDR3 DNA sequence: TGTGCCAGCAACTTGGCCGACGGGGGGCAAGAGACCCAGTACTTC.

This clonotype came up many times. The J gene is TRBJ2-3, the V gene TRBV6-5; D not resolved. Germline loops: CDR1 MNHEY, CDR2 SVGAGI. This CDR3 region has 15 residues. Trimming pared 4 bases from V and 3 bases from J, leaving 14 bases between. The CDR3, as DNA: TGTGCCAGCAGTTTCCTAGGGCGGAGAACAGATACGCAGTATTTT. This translates into CASSFLGRRTDTQYF.

This clonotype was seen ten or more times. This chain joins TRBV7-2 and TRBJ1-4; D is unclear. The CDR3 contains 15 residues. Per germline, CDR1 SGHTA and CDR2 FQGNSA. The ends were cut back, 1 base at V and 5 bases at J, with 11 bases in the middle. CDR3 coding DNA: TGTGCCAGCAGCTTAGGTTATTGGACGAATGAAAAACTGTTTTTT. Amino acid sequence: CASSLGYWTNEKLFF.

Concerning this clonotype: An end of the junction differs from the germline gene, which may be a read error. The rearrangement links TRBV5-1 to TRBJ2-7; tentative D call: TRBD2 (7 bases). The CDR3 length is 14 residues. Germline CDR1 SGHRS, CDR2 YFSETQ. The CDR3 reads CASSLGGAGNELYF. Here the CDR3 DNA reads TGCGCCAGCAGCCTTGGGGGGGCAGGGAACGAGCTGTACTTC.

This clonotype appeared many times. The gene calls are TRBV20-1 and TRBJ2-7; possibly TRBD2 for D (6 bases). Germline V gene data show CDR1 as DFQATT and CDR2 as SNEGSKA (reference sequence). Trimming removed 2 bases at V and 1 base at J, with 12 bases between. The CDR3 totals 14 residues. CDR3 region: CSARKRDSSYEQYF. The CDR3 DNA sequence: TGCAGTGCTAGAAAGAGGGACTCTTCCTACGAGCAGTACTTC.